Listed here is a single TCR beta chain. This sample was included in a study of tumor-infiltrating lymphocytes in oesophageal squamous cell carcinoma. The CDR3 contains 17 residues. Looked up from germline, CDR1 is KGHDR and CDR2 is SFDVKD. Trimming removed 5 bases at V and 4 bases at J, with 20 bases between. Using its own MiXCR run on the PCR reads, TCRdb lists one record per CDR3 protein. The sample yields almost 20,000 distinct CDR3 sequences, roughly 40% seen once. The chain uses TRBV24-1 and TRBJ2-1; D may be TRBD1 or TRBD2 (6 bases each). Input material: esophageal tumor tissue. This sequence originates from a male donor with esophageal squamous cell carcinoma. The CDR3 sequence: CATSGSGGGRGYNEQFF. In nucleotides, the CDR3 is TGTGCCACCAGTGGAAGCGGAGGGGGACGCGGGTACAATGAGCAGTTCTTC.